The clone carrying this TCR beta chain was seen ten or more times. Its antigen is undetermined. The data were taken from a study of T cell repertoires in cytomegalovirus infection. The study's findings and limits: In two of eight donors, the top clonotype was HLA-C-restricted CMV-specific.

The CDR3 loop spans 15 amino acids. V lost 3 bases and J lost 0, with 10 bases in between. TCRdb reprocessed the reads with MiXCR, giving one entry per CDR3 protein. The sample lists roughly 500,000 distinct CDR3 sequences; 16% were seen once. The clonotype was recovered from a human donor in good health (CMV status not recorded). Some clones in this sample may be carry-over from other donors' samples. Sequenced input: CD8+ T cells from PBMCs. The rearrangement uses TRBV12-3 or TRBV12-4 and TRBJ2-3; D is possibly TRBD2 (5 bases). In DNA, the CDR3 is TGTGCCAGCAGTTTCTCTAGCCCGAGCACAGATACGCAGTATTTT. It encodes CASSFSSPSTDTQYF.